This T cell receptor (beta chain) was documented in a study of cytomegalovirus exposure and HLA in healthy donors. Study-wide points: Most TCR sequences were rare, but some public TCRs occurred in many donors.

The study ran its PCR with 60 Vbeta and 13 Jbeta primers. Using immunoSEQ multiplex PCR, the repertoire was profiled, and TCRdb retains in-frame clones only, with some absent. In the table there are 140,000 or so clones, around 80% of which are singletons. Germline CDR1 MNHNS, CDR2 SASEGT. The germline V and J ends were trimmed by 8 bases and 0 bases, with 14 bases remaining between them. The CDR3 extends over 15 amino acids. A word on this clone: Antigen specificity is unknown.

The sample comprised PBMCs. This sequence originates from a man aged 35-49 years in good health and CMV-seronegative. The rearrangement links TRBV6-1 to TRBJ1-5; D unresolved. The CDR3 here is CASSEGGYSNQPQHF. As DNA, the CDR3 is TGTGCCAGCTCAGAGGGCGGGTATAGCAATCAGCCCCAGCATTTT.